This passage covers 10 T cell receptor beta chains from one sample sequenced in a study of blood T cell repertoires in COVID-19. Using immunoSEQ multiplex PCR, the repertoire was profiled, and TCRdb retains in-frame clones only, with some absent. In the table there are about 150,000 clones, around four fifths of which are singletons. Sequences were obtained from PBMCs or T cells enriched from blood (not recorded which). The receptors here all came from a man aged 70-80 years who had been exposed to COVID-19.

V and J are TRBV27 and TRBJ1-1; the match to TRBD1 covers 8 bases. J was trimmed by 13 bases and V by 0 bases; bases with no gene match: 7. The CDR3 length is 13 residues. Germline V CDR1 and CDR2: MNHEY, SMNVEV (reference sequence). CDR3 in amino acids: CASSLSGPGGLFF. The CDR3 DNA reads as TGTGCCAGCAGTTTATCCGGGCCAGGGGGCCTTTTCTTT.

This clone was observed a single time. The CDR3 DNA reads TGTGCCAGCTCACCGTTTCGGGGTTATCAGCCCCAGCATTTT. The encoded protein is CASSPFRGYQPQHF. The rearrangement joins TRBV18 to TRBJ1-5; D gene ambiguous. The CDR3 loop spans 14 amino acids. Between the trimmed V and J ends, which lost 3 bases and 5 bases, there was a span of 11 bases. CDR1 and CDR2 from the germline V gene are KGHSH and LQKENI. Drawing the rest from reference TRBV18 and TRBJ1-5, the complete variable domain is NAGVMQNPRHLVRRRGQEARLRCSPMKGHSHVYWYRQLPEEGLKFMVYLQKENIIDESGMPKERFSAEFPKEGPSILRIQQVVRGDSAAYFCASSPFRGYQPQHFGDGTRLSIL.

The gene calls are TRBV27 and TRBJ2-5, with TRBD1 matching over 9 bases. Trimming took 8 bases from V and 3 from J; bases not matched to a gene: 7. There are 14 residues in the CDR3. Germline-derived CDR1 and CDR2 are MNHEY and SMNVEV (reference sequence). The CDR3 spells CASRRDRAEETQYF. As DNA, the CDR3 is TGTGCCAGCCGCCGGGACAGGGCAGAAGAGACCCAGTACTTC.

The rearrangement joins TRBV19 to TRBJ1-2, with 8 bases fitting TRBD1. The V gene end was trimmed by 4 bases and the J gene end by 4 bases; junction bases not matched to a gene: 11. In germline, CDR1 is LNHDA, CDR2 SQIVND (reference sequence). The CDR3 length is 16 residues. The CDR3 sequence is CASSKEYAGGGYGYTF. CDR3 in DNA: TGTGCCAGTAGTAAAGAGTACGCAGGGGGCGGCTATGGCTACACCTTC.

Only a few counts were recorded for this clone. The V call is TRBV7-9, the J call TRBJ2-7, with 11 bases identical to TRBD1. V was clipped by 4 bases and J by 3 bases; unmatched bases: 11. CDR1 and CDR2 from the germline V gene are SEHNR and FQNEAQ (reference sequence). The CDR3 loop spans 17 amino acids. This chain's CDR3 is CASSSTLGTGGLYEQYF. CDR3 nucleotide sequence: TGTGCCAGCAGCTCCACCCTAGGGACAGGGGGGCTCTACGAGCAGTACTTC. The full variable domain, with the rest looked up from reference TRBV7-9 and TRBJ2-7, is DTGVSQNPRHKITKRGQNVTFRCDPISEHNRLYWYRQTLGQGPEFLTYFQNEAQLEKSRLLSDRFSAERPKGSFSTLEIQRTEQGDSAMYLCASSSTLGTGGLYEQYFGPGTRLTVT.

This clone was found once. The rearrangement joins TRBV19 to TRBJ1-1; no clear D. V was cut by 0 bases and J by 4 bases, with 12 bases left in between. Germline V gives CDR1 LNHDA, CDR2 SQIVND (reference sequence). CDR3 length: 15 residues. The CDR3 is CASSIDPQMSTEAFF. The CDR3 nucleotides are TGTGCCAGTAGTATAGATCCACAGATGAGCACTGAAGCTTTCTTT. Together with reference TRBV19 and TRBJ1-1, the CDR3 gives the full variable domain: DGGITQSPKYLFRKEGQNVTLSCEQNLNHDAMYWYRQDPGQGLRLIYYSQIVNDFQKGDIAEGYSVSREKKESFPLTVTSAQKNPTAFYLCASSIDPQMSTEAFFGQGTRLTVV.

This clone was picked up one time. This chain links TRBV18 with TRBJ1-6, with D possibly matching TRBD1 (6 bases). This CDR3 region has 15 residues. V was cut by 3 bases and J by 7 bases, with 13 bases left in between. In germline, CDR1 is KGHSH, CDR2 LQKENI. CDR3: CASSPAGEGNSPLHF. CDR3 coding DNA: TGTGCCAGCTCACCTGCAGGGGAAGGAAATTCACCCCTCCACTTT.

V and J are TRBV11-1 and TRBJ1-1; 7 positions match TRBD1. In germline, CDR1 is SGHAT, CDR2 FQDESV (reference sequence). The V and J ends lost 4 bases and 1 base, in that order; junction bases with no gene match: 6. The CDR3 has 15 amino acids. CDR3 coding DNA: TGTGCCAGCAGCTCAACCGGGACAGCGAACACTGAAGCTTTCTTT. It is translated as CASSSTGTANTEAFF.

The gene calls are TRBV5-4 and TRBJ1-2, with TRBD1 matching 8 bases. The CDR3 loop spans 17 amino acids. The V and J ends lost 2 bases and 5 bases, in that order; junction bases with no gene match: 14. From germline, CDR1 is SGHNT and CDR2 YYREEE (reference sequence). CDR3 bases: TGTGCCAGCAGCTTCGGGGCAGGGGGCACGGTAGGATATGGCTACACCTTC. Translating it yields CASSFGAGGTVGYGYTF.

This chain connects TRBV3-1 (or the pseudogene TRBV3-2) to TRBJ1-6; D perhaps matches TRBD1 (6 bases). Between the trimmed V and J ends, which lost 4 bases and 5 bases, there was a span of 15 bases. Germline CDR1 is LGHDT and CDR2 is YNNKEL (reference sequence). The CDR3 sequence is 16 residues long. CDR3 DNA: TGTGCCAGCAGCCCAAGAAACGCAGGGGATAATTCACCCCTCCACTTT. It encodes CASSPRNAGDNSPLHF.